This TCR beta chain was sequenced in a study of tumor-infiltrating lymphocytes in oesophageal squamous cell carcinoma. At least ten counts were recorded for this clonotype. Each CDR3 protein is one row after TCRdb ran MiXCR on the PCR reads. The sample carries some 11,000 distinct CDR3 sequences, less than 55% recorded once. Trimming took 6 bases from V and 1 from J, leaving 8 bases between them. CDR1 and CDR2 (germline): SGHNT, YENEEA. The CDR3 runs to 13 residues. This TCR derives from a female donor with esophageal squamous cell carcinoma. What was sequenced was esophageal tumor tissue. V and J are TRBV11-3 and TRBJ2-3; D gene ambiguous. CDR3 residues: CASSSPRTDTQYF. The DNA for the CDR3 is TGTGCCAGCAGTTCCCCCCGCACAGATACGCAGTATTTT.